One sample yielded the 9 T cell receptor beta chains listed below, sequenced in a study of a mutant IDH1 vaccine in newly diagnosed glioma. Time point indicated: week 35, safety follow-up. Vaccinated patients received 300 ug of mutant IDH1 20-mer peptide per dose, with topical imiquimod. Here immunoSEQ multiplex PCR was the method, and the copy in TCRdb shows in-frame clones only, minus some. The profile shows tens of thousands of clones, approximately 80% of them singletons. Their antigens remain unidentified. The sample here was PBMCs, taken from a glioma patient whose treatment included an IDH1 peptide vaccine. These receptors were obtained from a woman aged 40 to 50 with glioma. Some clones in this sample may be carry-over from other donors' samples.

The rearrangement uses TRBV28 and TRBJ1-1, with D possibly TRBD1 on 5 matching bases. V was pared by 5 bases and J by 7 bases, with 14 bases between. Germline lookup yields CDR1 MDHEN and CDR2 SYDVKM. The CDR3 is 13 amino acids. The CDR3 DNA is TGTGCCAGCAGTCAGCAAATGGGGGTTGAAGCTTTCTTT. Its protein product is CASSQQMGVEAFF.

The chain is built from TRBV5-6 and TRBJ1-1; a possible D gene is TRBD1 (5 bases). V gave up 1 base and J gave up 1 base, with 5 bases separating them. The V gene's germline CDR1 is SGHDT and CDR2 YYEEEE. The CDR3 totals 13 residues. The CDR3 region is CASSLTGNTEAFF. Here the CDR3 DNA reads TGTGCCAGCAGCTTGACAGGGAACACTGAAGCTTTCTTT.

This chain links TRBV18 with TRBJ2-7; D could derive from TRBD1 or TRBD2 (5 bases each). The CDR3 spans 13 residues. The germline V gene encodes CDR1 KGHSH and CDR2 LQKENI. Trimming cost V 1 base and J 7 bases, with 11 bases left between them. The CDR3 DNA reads TGTGCCAGCTCACCACGGGACCGGGGAGAGCAGTACTTC. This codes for CASSPRDRGEQYF.

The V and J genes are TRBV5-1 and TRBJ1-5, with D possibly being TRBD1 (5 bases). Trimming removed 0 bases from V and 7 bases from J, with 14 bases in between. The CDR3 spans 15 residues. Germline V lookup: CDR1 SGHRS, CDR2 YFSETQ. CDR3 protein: CASSLGWGRGQPQHF. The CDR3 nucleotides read TGCGCCAGCAGCTTGGGGTGGGGACGAGGCCAGCCCCAGCATTTT.

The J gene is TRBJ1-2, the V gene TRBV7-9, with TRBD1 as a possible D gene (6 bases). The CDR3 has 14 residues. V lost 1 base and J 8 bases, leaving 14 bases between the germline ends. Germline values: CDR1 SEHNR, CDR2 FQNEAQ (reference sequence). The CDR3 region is CASSLGTAPGGYTF. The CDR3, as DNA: TGTGCCAGCAGCTTAGGGACAGCACCCGGAGGCTACACCTTC.

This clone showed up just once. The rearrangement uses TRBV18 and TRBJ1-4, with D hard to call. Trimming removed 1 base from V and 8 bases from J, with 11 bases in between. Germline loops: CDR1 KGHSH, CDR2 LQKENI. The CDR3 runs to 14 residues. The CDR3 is CASSPRGSEEKLFF. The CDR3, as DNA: TGTGCCAGCTCACCACGAGGGAGCGAAGAAAAACTGTTTTTT.

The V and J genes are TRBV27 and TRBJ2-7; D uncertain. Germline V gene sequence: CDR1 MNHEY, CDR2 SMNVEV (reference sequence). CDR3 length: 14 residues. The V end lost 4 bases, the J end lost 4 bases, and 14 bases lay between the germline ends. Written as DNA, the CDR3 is TGTGCCAGCAGTTCTTTCATGGGGAAATACGAGCAGTACTTC. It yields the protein CASSSFMGKYEQYF.

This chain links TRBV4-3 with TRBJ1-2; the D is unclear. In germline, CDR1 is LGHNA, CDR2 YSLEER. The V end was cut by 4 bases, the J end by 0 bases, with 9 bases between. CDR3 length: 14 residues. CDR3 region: CASSRSGANYGYTF. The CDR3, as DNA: TGCGCCAGCAGCCGAAGCGGGGCTAACTATGGCTACACCTTC.

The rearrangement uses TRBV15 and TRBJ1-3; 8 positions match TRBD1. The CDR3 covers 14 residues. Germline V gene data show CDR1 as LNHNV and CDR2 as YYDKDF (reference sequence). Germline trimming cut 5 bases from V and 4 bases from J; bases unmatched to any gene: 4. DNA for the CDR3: TGTGCCACCAGCGACAGGGGCGCGGGAAACACCATATATTTT. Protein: CATSDRGAGNTIYF.